This T cell receptor (beta chain) was recorded in a study of cytomegalovirus exposure and HLA in healthy donors. This clone was detected only once. With 7 bases clipped from V and 4 bases from J, the junction kept 3 bases outside the gene matches. CDR1 and CDR2 (germline): DFQATT, SNEGSKA (reference sequence). The CDR3 contains 11 residues. It was with 60 Vbeta and 13 Jbeta primers that the PCR ran. The assay was immunoSEQ multiplex PCR, and TCRdb's table has in-frame clones only and misses some. The sample gives some 60,000 clones, 70% to 90% of which show up once; approximately 6% is in the top ten.

The V gene is TRBV20-1, the J gene TRBJ2-7; the match to TRBD2 covers 8 bases. The receptor's source is a male donor in good health and CMV-seronegative. The sample consisted of PBMCs. The CDR3 spells CSGRGEYEQYF. CDR3 DNA: TGCAGTGGGCGGGGGGAGTACGAGCAGTACTTC.